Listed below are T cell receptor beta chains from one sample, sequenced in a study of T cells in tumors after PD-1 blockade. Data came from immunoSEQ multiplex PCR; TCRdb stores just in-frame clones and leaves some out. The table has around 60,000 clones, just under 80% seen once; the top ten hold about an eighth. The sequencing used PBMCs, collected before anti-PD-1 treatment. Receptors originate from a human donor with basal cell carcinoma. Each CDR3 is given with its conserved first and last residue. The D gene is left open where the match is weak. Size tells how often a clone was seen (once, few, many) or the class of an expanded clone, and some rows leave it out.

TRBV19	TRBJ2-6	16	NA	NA	TGTGCCAGTAGTATATGGGCCAAACCTGGGGCCAACGTCCTGACTTTC	CASSIWAKPGANVLTF
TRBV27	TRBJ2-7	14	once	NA	TGTGCCAGCAGTTTTGCGCAGGGGCCTAGAGAGCAGTACTTC	CASSFAQGPREQYF
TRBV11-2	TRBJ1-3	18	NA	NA	TGTGCCAGCAGCTTAGAAGGGACCGGATTCTTCGGAGGAAACACCATATATTTT	CASSLEGTGFFGGNTIYF
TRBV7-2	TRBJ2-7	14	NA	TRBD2	TGTGCCAGCAGCGAGCGGGGCGGAGGACGAGAGCAGTACTTC	CASSERGGGREQYF
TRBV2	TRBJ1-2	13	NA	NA	TGTGCCAGCAGAGCTGACATAGGGCACGGCTACACCTTC	CASRADIGHGYTF
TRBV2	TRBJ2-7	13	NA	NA	TGTGCCAGCAGCCGAGGACAGTCCTACGAGCAGTACTTC	CASSRGQSYEQYF
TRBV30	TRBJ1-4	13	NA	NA	TGTGCCCGGAGGTCGGTAACTAATGAAAAACTGTTTTTT	CARRSVTNEKLFF
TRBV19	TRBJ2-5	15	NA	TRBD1	TGTGCCAGTAGTATAACACAGGGGCAGAGAGAGACCCAGTACTTC	CASSITQGQRETQYF
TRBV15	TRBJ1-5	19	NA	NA	TGTGCCACCAGCACAGCGCTAAAACCCGGTGGCGGTCGCAATCAGCCCCAGCATTTT	CATSTALKPGGGRNQPQHF
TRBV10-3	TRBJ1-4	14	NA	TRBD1	TGTGCCATCAGGGCCGGGACAGGGGCTGAAAAACTGTTTTTT	CAIRAGTGAEKLFF
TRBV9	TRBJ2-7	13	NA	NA	TGTGCCAGCAGCGTAGATCTCTCCTACGAGCAGTACTTC	CASSVDLSYEQYF
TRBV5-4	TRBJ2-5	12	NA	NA	TGTGCCAGCAGCTCAAACCAAGAGACCCAGTACTTC	CASSSNQETQYF
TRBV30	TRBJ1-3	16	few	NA	TGTGCCTGCGGGGCGGGGCAGCTGAGCTCTGGAAACACCATATATTTT	CACGAGQLSSGNTIYF
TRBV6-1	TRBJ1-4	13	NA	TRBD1	TGTGCCAGCAGTGAAGAGACAGGGGCAAAACTGTTTTTT	CASSEETGAKLFF
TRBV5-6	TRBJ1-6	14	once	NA	TGTGCCAGCAGCTTGGTTTTGGGAGATTCACCCCTCCACTTT	CASSLVLGDSPLHF
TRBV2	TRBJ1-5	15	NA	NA	TGTGCCAGCAACGTGGGGGTGGGTAGCAATCAGCCCCAGCATTTT	CASNVGVGSNQPQHF
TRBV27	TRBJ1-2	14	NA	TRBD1	TGTGCCAGCAGTCCGTACGACAGGGAGTATGGCTACACCTTC	CASSPYDREYGYTF
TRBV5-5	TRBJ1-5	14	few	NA	TGTGCCAGCAGCTTGAGGGACGGGAATCAGCCCCAGCATTTT	CASSLRDGNQPQHF
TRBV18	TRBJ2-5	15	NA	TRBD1	TGTGCCAGCTCACCACAGGGGGCTAGTTTAGAGACCCAGTACTTC	CASSPQGASLETQYF
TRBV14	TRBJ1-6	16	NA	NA	TGTGCCAGCAGCCAAATACAGGGACTCCATAATTCACCCCTCCACTTT	CASSQIQGLHNSPLHF
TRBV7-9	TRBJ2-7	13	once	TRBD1	TGTGCCAGCAGCATTGGACAGGGTACAGTCAGGTACTTC	CASSIGQGTVRYF
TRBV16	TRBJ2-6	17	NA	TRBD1	TGTGCCAGCAGCCTGCTGGACAGGGGGCCTGGGGCCAACGTCCTGACTTTC	CASSLLDRGPGANVLTF
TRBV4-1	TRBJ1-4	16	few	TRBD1	TGCGCCAGCAGCCAAGCCGATCAGGGGGGCCGTGAAAAACTGTTTTTT	CASSQADQGGREKLFF
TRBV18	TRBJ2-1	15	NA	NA	TGTGCCAGCTCACCAAACTTTGGAGGGGACAATGAGCAGTTCTTC	CASSPNFGGDNEQFF
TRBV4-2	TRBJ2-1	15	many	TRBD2	TGTGCCAGCAGCCAAGAAGCGGGGGGGCCCAATGAGCAGTTCTTC	CASSQEAGGPNEQFF
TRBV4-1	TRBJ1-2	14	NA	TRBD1	TGCGCCAGCAGCCAAGTCGGACAGGGGGATGGCTACACCTTC	CASSQVGQGDGYTF
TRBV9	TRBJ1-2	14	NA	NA	TGTGCCAGCAGAGAGAGAGGTGGGGGTGGAGGCTACACCTTC	CASRERGGGGGYTF
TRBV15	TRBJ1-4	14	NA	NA	TGTGCCACCAGCAGAGGATGGGGGGATGAAAAACTGTTTTTT	CATSRGWGDEKLFF
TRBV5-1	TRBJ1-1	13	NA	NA	TGCGCCAGCAGCTTGTCAGGGGAAACTGAAGCTTTCTTT	CASSLSGETEAFF